This record concerns one T cell receptor (beta chain) sequence. What it binds is unknown. V was trimmed by 10 bases and J by 4 bases, leaving 19 bases between them. The length of the CDR3 is 14 residues. Germline-derived CDR1 and CDR2 are LNHDA and SQIVND (reference sequence). This entry comes from a study of T cells in localized non-small cell lung cancer. Study-wide results and limits: Longer overall survival was linked to higher blood T cell density. Uninvolved neighboring lung showed the greatest T cell clonality, exceeding tumor. Sequencing covered just one tumor region, so heterogeneity cannot be ruled out. For the top 100 tumor clones, a median around 55 also appeared in adjacent lung.

Sequencing used immunoSEQ multiplex PCR; TCRdb keeps in-frame clones, though not all of them. The sample yields about 48,000 clones, 60% to 80% seen once. The origin of this receptor is a man aged 35 to 69 with stage I squamous cell lung carcinoma. The J gene is TRBJ2-5, the V gene TRBV19, with D tentatively TRBD2 (7 bases). This material consisted of peripheral blood, taken before any cancer treatment. The CDR3 sequence: CATRGRGGGETQYF. DNA of the CDR3: TGTGCCACCAGGGGTCGCGGGGGCGGAGAGACCCAGTACTTC. Together with reference TRBV19 and TRBJ2-5, the CDR3 gives the full variable domain: DGGITQSPKYLFRKEGQNVTLSCEQNLNHDAMYWYRQDPGQGLRLIYYSQIVNDFQKGDIAEGYSVSREKKESFPLTVTSAQKNPTAFYLCATRGRGGGETQYFGPGTRLLVL.